The 24 T cell receptor beta chains below all came from one sample that was sequenced in a study of cytomegalovirus exposure and HLA in healthy donors (dated by TCRdb to the late 2010s). Library preparation was by the immunoSEQ multiplex PCR assay. For the multiplex PCR, a mixture combining 60 forward primers for TCR Vbeta segments and 13 reverse primers for TCR Jbeta segments was used. The table comes from immuneACCESS by way of TCRdb, which keeps in-frame sequences with V and J called. Part of the clones is missing from these tables; in studies checked, under half for an unresolved V gene and the rest for unknown reasons. The sample includes more than 150,000 clones, with approximately 84% observed a single time. Less than 4.5% of the sample lies in the top ten. The sample consisted of PBMCs. These receptors were obtained from a man in his forties or fifties in good health and CMV-seronegative.

The chain links TRBV9 to TRBJ2-3; 8 bases are shared with TRBD1. The CDR3 has 20 residues. With V trimmed by 3 bases and J by 3 bases, 21 bases remained unmatched. The germline V gene encodes CDR1 SGDLS and CDR2 YYNGEE. The CDR3 reads CASSGGRGQLVTGPTDTQYF. The CDR3, as DNA: TGTGCCAGCAGCGGGGGCAGGGGGCAATTAGTTACTGGCCCTACAGATACGCAGTATTTT.

The chain combines TRBV15 with TRBJ2-2, with D uncertain. Germline V lookup: CDR1 LNHNV, CDR2 YYDKDF (reference sequence). The CDR3 loop spans 14 amino acids. V gave up 4 bases and J gave up 5 bases, with 11 bases separating them. This CDR3 reads CATSNLNSTGELFF. CDR3 sequence (DNA): TGTGCCACCAGCAACCTTAACAGTACCGGGGAGCTGTTTTTT.

J is TRBJ2-3 and V is TRBV5-1, with D uncertain. Trimming removed 9 bases from V and 1 base from J, with 12 bases in between. The CDR3 consists of 13 residues. Germline CDR1 reads SGHRS; CDR2 reads YFSETQ. CDR3 in amino acids: CATAPAGTDTQYF. DNA of the CDR3: TGCGCCACAGCCCCCGCGGGCACAGATACGCAGTATTTT.

The chain combines TRBV27 with TRBJ1-2; 8 nucleotides align to TRBD1. The CDR3 consists of 14 residues. V lost 7 bases and J lost 4; bases outside the gene matches: 8. CDR1 and CDR2 from the germline V gene are MNHEY and SMNVEV (reference sequence). The CDR3 sequence is CASTHRGIAYGYTF. The CDR3, as DNA: TGTGCCAGCACCCACAGGGGGATTGCCTATGGCTACACCTTC.

The chain recombines TRBV2 with TRBJ2-3; 9 nucleotides line up with TRBD1. J gave up 4 bases and V 5 bases, and 7 bases lay outside the gene matches. Germline values: CDR1 SNHLY, CDR2 FYNNEI. The CDR3 runs 15 residues. The CDR3 DNA reads TGTGCCAGCAGTCTGACAGGGGGTCCCGCAGATACGCAGTATTTT. Translated, it gives CASSLTGGPADTQYF. The full variable domain, with the rest looked up from reference TRBV2 and TRBJ2-3, is EPEVTQTPSHQVTQMGQEVILRCVPISNHLYFYWYRQILGQKVEFLVSFYNNEISEKSEIFDDQFSVERPDGSNFTLKIRSTKLEDSAMYFCASSLTGGPADTQYFGPGTRLTVL.

As to this clone: The junction differs from germline at one of its ends, possibly a read error. This chain joins TRBV6-5 and TRBJ1-1, with D possibly being TRBD1 (5 bases). Germline CDR1 reads MNHEY; CDR2 reads SVGAGI. The CDR3 runs 13 residues. The CDR3 here is CASGGGRNAEAFF. The CDR3 nucleotides are TGTGCCAGCGGGGGGGGTCGGAACGCTGAAGCTTTCTTT.

The V and J genes are TRBV18 and TRBJ1-2, with 7 positions matching TRBD1. The CDR3 has 14 residues. The V segment lost 1 base and the J segment 7 bases; nucleotides outside the gene matches: 6. The germline gives CDR1 KGHSH, CDR2 LQKENI. CDR3 amino acids: CASSPQTGTRGYTF. CDR3 DNA sequence: TGTGCCAGCTCACCACAGACAGGGACTCGTGGCTACACCTTC. Using reference TRBV18 and TRBJ1-2 for the parts outside the CDR3, the full variable domain is NAGVMQNPRHLVRRRGQEARLRCSPMKGHSHVYWYRQLPEEGLKFMVYLQKENIIDESGMPKERFSAEFPKEGPSILRIQQVVRGDSAAYFCASSPQTGTRGYTFGSGTRLTVV.

The V call is TRBV7-9, the J call TRBJ1-1; no reliable D call. Germline CDR1 reads SEHNR; CDR2 reads FQNEAQ (reference sequence). Deletions cut 3 bases from V and 1 base from J, with 6 bases between. CDR3 length: 13 amino acids. In nucleotides, the CDR3 is TGTGCCAGCAGCTTGTCGGGGAACACTGAAGCTTTCTTT. This translates into CASSLSGNTEAFF.

V and J are TRBV4-3 and TRBJ2-2; 10 bases fit TRBD2. The CDR3 is 16 residues long. The V segment lost 3 bases and the J segment 2 bases; nucleotides outside the gene matches: 3. The V gene's germline CDR1 is LGHNA and CDR2 YSLEER. The DNA of the CDR3 is TGCGCCAGCAGCCAGCCTAGCGGGGGCAACACCGGGGAGCTGTTTTTT. This gives the protein CASSQPSGGNTGELFF.

This chain links TRBV4-2 with TRBJ2-7; D unclear. CDR3 length equals 15 residues. V lost 3 bases and J lost 0, with 12 bases in between. Per the germline V gene, CDR1 is LGHNA and CDR2 is YNFKEQ. The CDR3 bases are TGTGCCAGCAGCCACACCAAACCGAGCTCCTACGAGCAGTACTTC. This translates into CASSHTKPSSYEQYF.

In this sample, this clone turned up a few times. The chain uses TRBV10-2 and TRBJ2-2; 7 positions match TRBD2. The CDR3 spans 17 residues. The germline V gene has CDR1 WSHSY and CDR2 SAAADI. V shed 3 bases, J shed 0 bases, and the junction held 7 bases outside the gene matches. Here the CDR3 reads CASSDLGGKSNTGELFF. DNA for the CDR3: TGCGCCAGCAGTGATTTGGGGGGGAAATCGAACACCGGGGAGCTGTTTTTT.

Turning to this clone: This may be a read error: a much more frequent sequence differs by one nucleotide. This chain links TRBV7-9 with TRBJ2-1; 11 bases agree with TRBD2. CDR3 size: 14 residues. V was pared by 5 bases and J by 6 bases, with 3 bases of the junction left unmatched. Germline V gene data show CDR1 as SEHNR and CDR2 as FQNEAQ (reference sequence). The CDR3 DNA follows: TGTGCCAGCAGCCTCGGACTAGCGGGCAATGAGCAGTTCTTC. Translating it yields CASSLGLAGNEQFF. Using reference TRBV7-9 and TRBJ2-1 for the parts outside the CDR3, the full variable domain is DTGVSQNPRHKITKRGQNVTFRCDPISEHNRLYWYRQTLGQGPEFLTYFQNEAQLEKSRLLSDRFSAERPKGSFSTLEIQRTEQGDSAMYLCASSLGLAGNEQFFGPGTRLTVL.

The chain combines TRBV7-9 with TRBJ2-5, with 7 bases aligning to TRBD1. The J call may not be correct, given that the DNA end is closer to TRBJ2-7. CDR3 length equals 15 residues. Per the germline V gene, CDR1 is SEHNR and CDR2 is FQNEAQ (reference sequence). In DNA, the CDR3 is TGTGCCAGCAGCTTAGCAGGGGGCCTCTCCTACGAGCAGTACTTC. Its translation: CASSLAGGLSYEQYF.

The V gene is TRBV18, the J gene TRBJ2-6; TRBD2 matches 8 bases. Unmatched junction bases numbered 4, after V lost 4 bases and J lost 2 bases. Germline assignment: CDR1 KGHSH and CDR2 LQKENI. This CDR3 contains 16 residues. The CDR3 loop reads CASSQNGGAGANVLTF. CDR3 DNA sequence: TGTGCCAGCTCACAAAACGGGGGGGCTGGGGCCAACGTCCTGACTTTC.

This clone has just one count. The J gene is TRBJ1-5, the V gene TRBV19; D gene unclear. Germline V gives CDR1 LNHDA, CDR2 SQIVND (reference sequence). Trimming cost V 6 bases and J 3 bases, with 21 bases left between them. The CDR3 runs 17 residues. The CDR3 DNA reads as TGTGCCAGTAGCGGGCCTAGGGCGGGCCTTCACAATCAGCCCCAGCATTTT. This encodes CASSGPRAGLHNQPQHF.

This clone showed up just once. This rearrangement joins TRBV11-2 to TRBJ2-5; 9 bases align to TRBD1. Germline V gives CDR1 SGHAT, CDR2 FQNNGV. V was clipped by 5 bases and J by 3 bases; unmatched bases: 7. The length of the CDR3 is 15 residues. The CDR3 loop is CASSRRTGEEETQYF. In nucleotides, the CDR3 is TGTGCCAGCAGCCGCAGGACAGGGGAGGAAGAGACCCAGTACTTC.

The chain uses TRBV9 and TRBJ1-1; no reliable D call. Trimming pared 3 bases from V and 7 bases from J, leaving 16 bases between. The germline V gene encodes CDR1 SGDLS and CDR2 YYNGEE. This CDR3 region has 14 residues. CDR3 amino acids: CASSALGTSGEAFF. The CDR3 coding sequence is TGTGCCAGCAGCGCACTAGGTACGTCGGGTGAAGCTTTCTTT.

J is TRBJ2-5 and V is TRBV10-3; 13 bases line up with TRBD2. Looked up from germline, CDR1 is ENHRY and CDR2 is SYGVKD. This CDR3 spans 14 amino acids. The junction had 6 bases not matched to a gene; V was cut back by 10 bases and J by 4 bases. For the CDR3, the DNA is TGTGCCACGAGGACTAGCGGGGGTGTAGAGACCCAGTACTTC. It codes for CATRTSGGVETQYF.

The J gene is TRBJ1-2, the V gene TRBV6-1; D not resolved. The germline V gene has CDR1 MNHNS and CDR2 SASEGT. This CDR3 region has 13 residues. The ends were cut back, 4 bases at V and 4 bases at J, with 10 bases in the middle. CDR3 DNA: TGTGCCAGCAGTGTAAGAGACATCTATGGCTACACCTTC. Amino acids: CASSVRDIYGYTF.

The chain links TRBV9 to TRBJ2-6; no clear D gene. Germline V lookup: CDR1 SGDLS, CDR2 YYNGEE. This CDR3 spans 17 amino acids. V lost 0 bases to trimming and J lost 0 bases, with 10 bases between them. The CDR3 reads CASSVVAVNSGANVLTF. The CDR3 DNA sequence: TGTGCCAGCAGCGTAGTGGCAGTTAACTCTGGGGCCAACGTCCTGACTTTC.

The V gene is TRBV7-2, the J gene TRBJ2-7; tentatively, D is TRBD2 (5 bases). The V and J ends lost 1 base and 0 bases respectively, with 7 bases between them. The CDR3 has 14 amino acids. Germline CDR1 and CDR2: SGHTA and FQGNSA. The CDR3 DNA is TGTGCCAGCAGCTTAGTTCGGGGCTCCTACGAGCAGTACTTC. It codes for CASSLVRGSYEQYF.

V usage is TRBV13 and J usage is TRBJ2-7, with TRBD1 identical over 7 bases. Germline CDR1 PRHDT, CDR2 FYEKMQ (reference sequence). The V and J ends lost 4 bases and 3 bases, in that order; junction bases with no gene match: 6. CDR3 size: 14 residues. CDR3 region: CASSSRDRHYEQYF. CDR3 DNA: TGTGCCAGCAGCTCTCGGGACAGACACTACGAGCAGTACTTC.

The rearrangement uses TRBV10-1 and TRBJ2-1, with 8 bases aligning to TRBD2. The CDR3 has 15 amino acids. The ends lost 4 bases at V and 5 bases at J; junction bases unmatched: 7. CDR1 is WNHNN, CDR2 SYGVQD, per germline (reference sequence). Here the CDR3 DNA reads TGCGCCAGCAGTGTGGCCCCGGGGGGGGACAATGAGCAGTTCTTC. It translates to CASSVAPGGDNEQFF.

This chain links TRBV7-2 with TRBJ2-1; 7 bases line up with TRBD2. This CDR3 is built from 15 residues. Per the germline V gene, CDR1 is SGHTA and CDR2 is FQGNSA. V was pared by 5 bases and J by 0 bases, with 4 bases of the junction left unmatched. CDR3 in DNA: TGTGCCAGCAGCCCAGCGGGGAGCTCCTACAATGAGCAGTTCTTC. Translated: CASSPAGSSYNEQFF.